This T cell receptor beta chain was recovered during a study of cytomegalovirus exposure and HLA in healthy donors. In the study overall: The Caucasian-associated ancestry cluster contained approximately 81% of the 300 to 450 genotyped donors. Study-wide results and caveats: Sequencing had likely introduced a cluster of highly shared sequence variants as an artifact. TRBV6-2, TRBV6-3 and some other V segments were unresolvable in 87-base-pair reads.

A few counts support this clone. What it binds is not known. The PCR contained 60 Vbeta and 13 Jbeta primers. The assay was immunoSEQ multiplex PCR, and TCRdb's table has in-frame clones only and misses some. The profile shows 180,000 or so clones, approximately 77% of them singletons. Germline assignment: CDR1 SGHTA and CDR2 FQGTGA. Trimming at V came to 0 bases and at J to 4 bases, leaving 6 bases not matched to a gene. The CDR3 is 15 amino acids. The sequenced sample was PBMCs. The chain joins TRBV7-3 to TRBJ2-7; 7 bases align to TRBD1. This TCR came from a male donor in good health and CMV-seronegative. CDR3 DNA sequence: TGTGCCAGCAGCTTAACGACCGGGACAGTTTACGAGCAGTACTTC. The encoded protein is CASSLTTGTVYEQYF.